Below, 12 T cell receptor beta chains from the same sample are listed, as sequenced in a study of T cells in localized non-small cell lung cancer. Only in-frame clones appear in the TCRdb table, and some are missing; sequencing was by immunoSEQ multiplex PCR. The sample contains around 34,000 clones, 93% of which appear only once. The source material was peripheral blood, sampled before any cancer treatment. The receptor source for this set is a female donor at least 60 years old with stage I lung adenocarcinoma.

This clone was counted a single time. The CDR3: CASRAAGTNTGELFF. CDR3 DNA: TGTGCCAGCAGAGCTGCCGGGACGAACACCGGGGAGCTGTTTTTT. The chain is built from TRBV6-4 and TRBJ2-2; the D gene is possibly TRBD2 (5 bases). V lost 6 bases, J lost 0 bases, and 11 bases lay in between. The CDR3 is 15 amino acids. The germline CDR1 and CDR2 sequences are MRHNA and SNTAGT.

This sequence joins TRBV10-3 and TRBJ2-1, with TRBD1 matching over 7 bases. Germline assignment: CDR1 ENHRY and CDR2 SYGVKD. CDR3 length: 14 residues. V lost 6 bases and J lost 6; bases outside the gene matches: 8. The CDR3: CAIRNRGTINEQFF. In DNA form, the CDR3 reads TGTGCCATCAGAAACAGGGGAACAATCAATGAGCAGTTCTTC.

This chain connects TRBV28 to TRBJ1-5; TRBD1 is a possible D gene (6 bases). This CDR3 is 14 amino acids long. Deletions cut 2 bases from V and 7 bases from J, with 12 bases between. Germline CDR1 is MDHEN and CDR2 is SYDVKM. In DNA form, the CDR3 reads TGTGCCAGCAGTTTAAGGGGGGCAGGGCAGCCCCAGCATTTT. Translation gives CASSLRGAGQPQHF. Supplemented by reference TRBV28 and TRBJ1-5, the full variable domain reads DVKVTQSSRYLVKRTGEKVFLECVQDMDHENMFWYRQDPGLGLRLIYFSYDVKMKEKGDIPEGYSVSREKKERFSLILESASTNQTSMYLCASSLRGAGQPQHFGDGTRLSIL.

This chain connects TRBV18 to TRBJ2-1; TRBD2 is a possible D gene (7 bases). Between the trimmed V and J ends, which lost 6 bases and 7 bases, there was a span of 19 bases. This CDR3 has 15 residues. Germline assignment: CDR1 KGHSH and CDR2 LQKENI. This chain's CDR3 is CASSRVGGRWNEQFF. The CDR3 coding sequence is TGTGCCAGCTCCCGAGTGGGGGGGCGATGGAATGAGCAGTTCTTC.

This clone has a single count. The chain links TRBV29-1 to TRBJ2-7; the D gene is possibly TRBD1 (5 bases). The CDR3 is 10 amino acids. Germline V gives CDR1 SQVTM, CDR2 ANQGSEA. V was clipped by 7 bases and J by 7 bases, with 11 bases between them. For the CDR3, the DNA is TGCAGCGCTGGTAGGGGAGAGCAGTACGTC. Translation: CSAGRGEQYV.

In its sample, this clone was seen once. V is TRBV6-5 and J is TRBJ2-2; D possibly matches TRBD1 or TRBD2 (6 bases each). Between the trimmed V and J ends, which lost 7 bases and 3 bases, there was a span of 15 bases. Germline CDR1 is MNHEY and CDR2 is SVGAGI. This CDR3 is 15 amino acids long. This CDR3 reads CASKQQGGYTGELFF. In DNA, the CDR3 is TGTGCCAGCAAACAACAGGGAGGTTACACCGGGGAGCTGTTTTTT.

The rearrangement joins TRBV9 to TRBJ2-3, with D perhaps matching TRBD1 (5 bases). Germline V gene data show CDR1 as SGDLS and CDR2 as YYNGEE. This CDR3 has 15 residues. Deletions cut 3 bases from V and 2 bases from J, with 13 bases between. The CDR3 DNA sequence: TGTGCCAGCAGCGGAAAACAGGAAATCACAGATACGCAGTATTTT. Amino acid sequence: CASSGKQEITDTQYF.

CDR3 protein: CASSPSGTVKETQYF. The CDR3, as DNA: TGTGCCAGCAGCCCCTCCGGGACAGTTAAAGAGACCCAGTACTTC. V and J are TRBV11-2 and TRBJ2-5; TRBD1 matches 7 bases. The germline V gene encodes CDR1 SGHAT and CDR2 FQNNGV. The trim removed 5 bases at V and 3 bases at J, leaving 9 bases unmatched. The length of the CDR3 is 15 residues.

The J gene is TRBJ2-7, the V gene TRBV28; the D call may be TRBD1 or TRBD2 (5 bases each). The V and J ends lost 4 bases and 4 bases respectively, with 20 bases between them. The CDR3 has 16 amino acids. Looked up from germline, CDR1 is MDHEN and CDR2 is SYDVKM. Here the CDR3 DNA reads TGTGCCAGCAGTTCACCAAGTGGGACGAGTATATACGAGCAGTACTTC. It translates to CASSSPSGTSIYEQYF.

This sequence joins TRBV6-5 and TRBJ2-5; D possibly uses TRBD1 or TRBD2 (5 bases each). CDR1 is MNHEY and CDR2 is SVGAGI in the germline V gene. V dropped 8 bases and J dropped 4 bases, with 14 bases sitting between them. CDR3 length: 13 amino acids. Here the CDR3 reads CASRGGSRETQYF. CDR3 nucleotides: TGTGCCAGCCGGGGCGGGTCAAGAGAGACCCAGTACTTC.

The chain joins TRBV5-1 to TRBJ1-2; D is ambiguous. This CDR3 is built from 15 residues. The germline V and J ends were trimmed by 5 bases and 1 base, with 15 bases remaining between them. Germline CDR1 reads SGHRS; CDR2 reads YFSETQ. Here the CDR3 reads CASRGEGSFNYGYTF. The CDR3 DNA sequence: TGCGCCAGCAGGGGAGAGGGCTCGTTTAACTATGGCTACACCTTC.

The V gene is TRBV6-6, the J gene TRBJ2-5; perhaps TRBD2 as D (6 bases). Germline loops: CDR1 MNHNY, CDR2 SVGAGI (reference sequence). The length of the CDR3 is 14 residues. Trimming took 4 bases from V and 5 from J, leaving 14 bases between them. CDR3 sequence: CASSSLARRETQYF. The CDR3 DNA sequence: TGTGCCAGCAGTTCCCTAGCGAGACGGGAGACCCAGTACTTC.